The 13 T cell receptor beta chains given below trace back to one sample, sequenced in a study of read filtering for tumor transcriptome and immune sequencing. This library used roughly 370 ng RNA and molecular barcoded adaptors spanning alpha/delta and beta/gamma chains. TCRdb reprocessed the reads with MiXCR, giving one entry per CDR3 protein. Of 100,000 to 150,000 distinct CDR3 sequences in the sample, about 12% were seen once. The sample taken for sequencing was a population of CD138-negative cells sorted from bone marrow. The source of these receptors is a donor at least 40 years old with multiple myeloma.

This clonotype was seen ten or more times. The gene calls are TRBV10-3 and TRBJ1-1; 7 bases agree with TRBD1. With V trimmed by 0 bases and J by 9 bases, 4 bases remained unmatched. This CDR3 has 13 residues. The V gene's germline CDR1 is ENHRY and CDR2 SYGVKD. This chain's CDR3 is CAISESGTAQAFF. CDR3 sequence (DNA): TGTGCCATCAGTGAGTCGGGGACAGCCCAAGCTTTCTTT.

Notes on this clonotype: A much larger clone lies a single base off, so this may be a read error. This rearrangement joins TRBV5-4 to TRBJ1-2, with 10 bases fitting TRBD1. There are 14 residues in the CDR3. The germline V gene encodes CDR1 SGHNT and CDR2 YYREEE (reference sequence). V was pared by 5 bases and J by 7 bases, with 8 bases of the junction left unmatched. CDR3 sequence: CASSPGQGVCGYTF. In DNA form, the CDR3 reads TGTGCCAGCAGTCCCGGACAGGGGGTCTGTGGCTACACCTTC. The whole variable domain, filled in from reference TRBV5-4 and TRBJ1-2, reads ETGVTQSPTHLIKTRGQQVTLRCSSQSGHNTVSWYQQALGQGPQFIFQYYREEENGRGNFPPRFSGLQFPNYSSELNVNALELDDSALYLCASSPGQGVCGYTFGSGTRLTVV.

The table lists this clonotype with many counts. This rearrangement joins TRBV5-1 to TRBJ2-1; 11 bases align to TRBD2. CDR3 length: 15 residues. The germline V gene has CDR1 SGHRS and CDR2 YFSETQ. The ends lost 2 bases at V and 5 bases at J; junction bases unmatched: 3. The CDR3, as DNA: TGCGCCAGCAGCTTTAGCGGGAGGGTGAACAATGAGCAGTTCTTC. Encoded protein: CASSFSGRVNNEQFF.

This clonotype was seen many times. The V gene is TRBV29-1, the J gene TRBJ2-1, with D unresolved. The ends were cut back, 7 bases at V and 5 bases at J, with 6 bases in the middle. This CDR3 is built from 10 residues. Germline lookup yields CDR1 SQVTM and CDR2 ANQGSEA. CDR3 region: CSGRDNEQFF. The CDR3 DNA sequence: TGCAGCGGTAGGGACAATGAGCAGTTCTTC.

In this sample, this clonotype turned up a few times. This chain connects TRBV20-1 to TRBJ2-3; possible D gene TRBD2, 5 bases. This CDR3 is built from 15 residues. Germline values: CDR1 DFQATT, CDR2 SNEGSKA (reference sequence). V gave up 6 bases and J gave up 0 bases, with 16 bases separating them. CDR3 in amino acids: CSAKPGAESTDTQYF. DNA for the CDR3: TGCAGTGCAAAACCTGGAGCGGAAAGCACAGATACGCAGTATTTT.

V gene TRBV29-1 combines with J gene TRBJ2-7; TRBD2 agrees at 9 bases. The germline gives CDR1 SQVTM, CDR2 ANQGSEA. The V segment lost 4 bases and the J segment 3 bases; nucleotides outside the gene matches: 4. The CDR3 runs to 13 residues. CDR3 region: CSVGGRANYEQYF. The CDR3 region has the DNA TGCAGCGTTGGCGGGAGGGCCAACTACGAGCAGTACTTC.

There are many counts of this clonotype. The CDR3 sequence is CASSHDGGSPIYGYTF. In nucleotides, the CDR3 is TGTGCCAGCAGCCACGACGGAGGCTCCCCCATCTATGGCTACACCTTC. The chain uses TRBV7-2 and TRBJ1-2; the D is unclear. Germline V gene lookup returns CDR1 SGHTA and CDR2 FQGNSA. The CDR3 consists of 16 residues. V lost 5 bases and J 4 bases, leaving 20 bases between the germline ends.

As for this clonotype: With a much larger clone just one base away, this may be a read error. The DNA of the CDR3 is TGTGCCACCAGTGACGCCGGGACTAGTACTGAGCAGTTCTTC. Residues: CATSDAGTSTEQFF. The gene calls are TRBV24-1 and TRBJ2-1, with 8 nucleotides matching TRBD2. V was pared by 4 bases and J by 9 bases, with 7 bases of the junction left unmatched. The CDR3 totals 14 residues. CDR1 is KGHDR and CDR2 is SFDVKD in the germline V gene.

This clonotype was observed a few times. It may be a read error: a sequence one base away is much more abundant. The J gene is TRBJ2-7, the V gene TRBV6-6; TRBD2 matches at 11 bases. The V gene end was trimmed by 5 bases and the J gene end by 5 bases; junction bases not matched to a gene: 8. Germline V CDR1 and CDR2: MNHNY, SVGAGI (reference sequence). The CDR3 consists of 15 residues. The DNA for the CDR3 is TGTGCCAGCAGTGCGGAACTAGCGGGAGACCACGAGCAGTACTTC. Amino acids: CASSAELAGDHEQYF.

In this sample, this clonotype turned up many times. The chain recombines TRBV4-1 with TRBJ1-5; D gene unclear. The CDR3 sequence is 17 residues long. Trimming cost V 0 bases and J 0 bases, with 12 bases left between them. In germline, CDR1 is MGHRA, CDR2 YSYEKL. CDR3 sequence: CASSQDRLGYSNQPQHF. CDR3 nucleotides: TGCGCCAGCAGCCAAGACAGATTGGGGTATAGCAATCAGCCCCAGCATTTT.

A single count supports this clonotype. A much larger clone lies a single base off, so this may be a read error. This chain links TRBV2 with TRBJ2-3, with no clear D. The assigned J gene may be wrong: the sequence end matches TRBJ1-5 better. This CDR3 is built from 13 residues. Germline CDR1 SNHLY, CDR2 FYNNEI. The CDR3 coding sequence is TGTGCCAGCGGACTAGGATCCCAAGATACGCAGCATTTT. This gives the protein CASGLGSQDTQHF.

There are many counts of this clonotype. The chain employs TRBV9 and TRBJ2-2; D uncertain. There are 14 residues in the CDR3. Germline CDR1 SGDLS, CDR2 YYNGEE. Trimming removed 3 bases from V and 3 bases from J, with 9 bases in between. This CDR3 is CASSETTYTGELFF. The CDR3 region has the DNA TGTGCCAGCAGCGAAACTACCTACACCGGGGAGCTGTTTTTT.

This clonotype was seen more than once but under ten times. This chain connects TRBV11-1 to TRBJ1-1; D not certain. Trimming removed 1 base at V and 7 bases at J, with 22 bases between. CDR1 and CDR2 from the germline V gene are SGHAT and FQDESV (reference sequence). The CDR3 spans 17 residues. Here the CDR3 DNA reads TGTGCCAGCAGCTTAGGAGGGCAGGCCATACCGATGAGTGAAGCTTTCTTT. This translates into CASSLGGQAIPMSEAFF.